This note documents a single TCR beta chain sequence. The target antigen is unknown. Staff drew a roughly 2.5 ml blood sample from each donor. The sample belongs to a study of monozygotic twins with inflammatory bowel disease. Each TCR library used 3500 ng of total RNA. Researchers generated cDNA in eight separate reactions per sample. From its re-call of the 5' RACE reads, TCRdb lists each CDR3 protein once, without DNA. In all, the sample yields about 150,000 distinct CDR3 sequences. Germline loops: CDR1 KGHDR, CDR2 SFDVKD. This CDR3 has 11 residues. General observations from the study: Twins with IBD were found to have lower TCRbeta diversity (inverse Simpson) than healthy co-twins.

V gene TRBV24-1 combines with J gene TRBJ2-1. The specimen was blood. This TCR came from a human donor with ulcerative colitis or Crohn's disease, or a healthy co-twin of an affected twin (not recorded which). The CDR3 here is CATSGFNEQFF.